What follows are 29 T cell receptor beta chains derived from one specimen sequenced in a study of blood T cell repertoires in COVID-19. Generated by immunoSEQ multiplex PCR, the TCRdb table keeps only in-frame clones and is missing some. The table shows 110,000 or so clones, with around 83% occurring only once. The specimen was peripheral blood. The origin of the receptors is a woman aged 70 to 79 with acute or convalescent COVID-19.

This clone was seen a few times. Other DNA sequences in this specimen translate into the identical CDR3. The genes are TRBV28 and TRBJ2-1; D remains unclear. Trimming shortened V by 5 bases and J by 6 bases, and 8 bases separated the two germline ends. The length of the CDR3 is 12 residues. The germline gives CDR1 MDHEN, CDR2 SYDVKM. CDR3 in DNA: TGTGCCAGCAGTCGCGATACCAATGAGCAGTTCTTC. This codes for CASSRDTNEQFF.

The chain is built from TRBV6-2 or TRBV6-3 and TRBJ2-7, with a weak D call TRBD2 (7 bases). The CDR3 length is 17 residues. Germline V gene sequence: CDR1 MNHEY, CDR2 SVGEGT. V lost 3 bases and J 0 bases, leaving 18 bases between the germline ends. The CDR3 DNA follows: TGTGCCAGCAGTTATCGGGGGGCCGGGAGCCACTCCTACGAGCAGTACTTC. This translates into CASSYRGAGSHSYEQYF.

The rearrangement uses TRBV28 and TRBJ2-7; a weak D match, TRBD2 (6 bases). This CDR3 region has 12 residues. Germline CDR1 MDHEN, CDR2 SYDVKM. The V gene lost 8 bases and the J gene lost 1 base, with 9 bases spanning the gap. The CDR3 here is CASVGGSYEQYF. The CDR3 region has the DNA TGTGCCAGCGTCGGGGGATCCTACGAGCAGTACTTC. Full variable domain (remainder filled in from reference TRBV28 and TRBJ2-7): DVKVTQSSRYLVKRTGEKVFLECVQDMDHENMFWYRQDPGLGLRLIYFSYDVKMKEKGDIPEGYSVSREKKERFSLILESASTNQTSMYLCASVGGSYEQYFGPGTRLTVT.

V gene TRBV7-9 combines with J gene TRBJ1-4; TRBD1 aligns across 7 bases. Germline CDR1 is SEHNR and CDR2 is FQNEAQ (reference sequence). J gave up 6 bases and V 4 bases, and 14 bases lay outside the gene matches. This CDR3 spans 17 amino acids. CDR3 residues: CASSSGGTQKRDEKLFF. CDR3 coding DNA: TGTGCCAGCAGCTCAGGGGGGACCCAAAAGCGAGATGAAAAACTGTTTTTT.

This sequence joins TRBV6-5 and TRBJ1-2; possible D gene TRBD1, 6 bases. V lost 9 bases, J lost 5 bases, and 19 bases lay in between. The CDR3 loop spans 14 amino acids. Germline V gene lookup returns CDR1 MNHEY and CDR2 SVGAGI. In DNA, the CDR3 is TGTGCCAGAAATCCTACCGGGACACCGTATGGCTACACCTTC. Its translation: CARNPTGTPYGYTF.

This clone has just one count. V usage is TRBV6-1 and J usage is TRBJ2-5, with TRBD2 as a possible D gene (6 bases). V was clipped by 3 bases and J by 1 base, with 12 bases between them. The CDR3 length is 15 residues. Germline-derived CDR1 and CDR2 are MNHNS and SASEGT. CDR3 nucleotides: TGTGCCAGCAGTGACCGGGGGATCACCCAAGAGACCCAGTACTTC. Its protein product is CASSDRGITQETQYF.

This chain connects TRBV5-1 to TRBJ2-2, with D tentatively TRBD1 (5 bases). The CDR3 extends over 15 amino acids. Trimming removed 4 bases from V and 0 bases from J, with 10 bases in between. The germline CDR1 and CDR2 sequences are SGHRS and YFSETQ. DNA for the CDR3: TGCGCCAGCAGCCCCCCAGGGTCGAACACCGGGGAGCTGTTTTTT. As protein: CASSPPGSNTGELFF.

The rearrangement uses TRBV19 and TRBJ1-1; D is ambiguous. Per the germline V gene, CDR1 is LNHDA and CDR2 is SQIVND (reference sequence). The CDR3 has 14 amino acids. Trimming removed 2 bases at V and 4 bases at J, with 11 bases between. The CDR3 DNA reads TGTGCCAGTAGTATATTTTCGCAGGCCACTGAAGCTTTCTTT. Protein: CASSIFSQATEAFF. The whole variable domain, filled in from reference TRBV19 and TRBJ1-1, reads DGGITQSPKYLFRKEGQNVTLSCEQNLNHDAMYWYRQDPGQGLRLIYYSQIVNDFQKGDIAEGYSVSREKKESFPLTVTSAQKNPTAFYLCASSIFSQATEAFFGQGTRLTVV.

The chain employs TRBV6-5 and TRBJ2-7; TRBD2 agrees at 7 bases. V shed 2 bases, J shed 2 bases, and the junction held 6 bases outside the gene matches. The CDR3 loop spans 15 amino acids. CDR1 and CDR2 (germline): MNHEY, SVGAGI. As DNA, the CDR3 is TGTGCCAGCAGTTACAAGGCTAGCGGTACCTACGAGCAGTACTTC. Translation gives CASSYKASGTYEQYF.

V and J are TRBV4-3 and TRBJ1-1; D unclear. Per germline, CDR1 LGHNA and CDR2 YSLEER. V was trimmed by 1 base and J by 1 base, leaving 10 bases between them. The CDR3 is 15 residues long. In nucleotides, the CDR3 is TGCGCCAGCAGCCAAGCCTACGGGGAGAACACTGAAGCTTTCTTT. Amino acids: CASSQAYGENTEAFF.

This clone was counted only a few times. The V call is TRBV7-2, the J call TRBJ2-5; 8 bases map to TRBD2. This CDR3 is 13 amino acids long. Germline V CDR1 and CDR2: SGHTA, FQGNSA. V was pared by 3 bases and J by 11 bases, with 8 bases of the junction left unmatched. The CDR3 sequence: CASSFGSGRTQYF. The CDR3 region has the DNA TGTGCCAGCAGCTTCGGCAGCGGGAGAACGCAGTACTTC. Using reference TRBV7-2 and TRBJ2-5 for the parts outside the CDR3, the full variable domain is GAGVSQSPSNKVTEKGKDVELRCDPISGHTALYWYRQSLGQGLEFLIYFQGNSAPDKSGLPSDRFSAERTGGSVSTLTIQRTQQEDSAVYLCASSFGSGRTQYFGPGTRLLVL.

This chain links TRBV28 with TRBJ2-1; maybe TRBD2 (5 bases). The CDR3 has 14 amino acids. Germline CDR1 reads MDHEN; CDR2 reads SYDVKM. With 5 bases removed from V and 8 bases from J, the gap between germline ends came to 16 bases. The DNA of the CDR3 is TGTGCCAGCAGTGCCGGACCGTACGGGGATGAGCAGTTCTTC. Its protein product is CASSAGPYGDEQFF. The full variable domain, its missing parts supplied by reference TRBV28 and TRBJ2-1, is DVKVTQSSRYLVKRTGEKVFLECVQDMDHENMFWYRQDPGLGLRLIYFSYDVKMKEKGDIPEGYSVSREKKERFSLILESASTNQTSMYLCASSAGPYGDEQFFGPGTRLTVL.

The chain recombines TRBV5-1 with TRBJ1-4; weak D call: TRBD1 (5 bases). Trimming took off 4 bases at V and 12 bases at J, with 19 bases between the two ends. The CDR3 length is 14 residues. Germline lookup yields CDR1 SGHRS and CDR2 YFSETQ. The CDR3 sequence: CASSPEAGTGELFF. The DNA of the CDR3 is TGCGCCAGCAGCCCGGAGGCAGGGACGGGGGAACTGTTTTTT.

The chain joins TRBV27 to TRBJ1-1, with a weak D call TRBD1 (5 bases). Germline CDR1 MNHEY, CDR2 SMNVEV (reference sequence). The CDR3 runs 13 residues. V was clipped by 6 bases and J by 5 bases, with 13 bases between them. The CDR3 region has the DNA TGTGCCAGCAGAGTGGGGGGTGGAACTGAAGCTTTCTTT. It yields the protein CASRVGGGTEAFF.

This chain uses TRBV6-5 with TRBJ1-2, with D possibly TRBD1 on 6 matching bases. V lost 5 bases, J lost 4 bases, and 14 bases lay in between. CDR3 size: 14 residues. CDR1 and CDR2 from the germline V gene are MNHEY and SVGAGI. The CDR3 DNA reads TGTGCCAGCAGTCGTGGACAGAACCGCTATGGCTACACCTTC. Its protein product is CASSRGQNRYGYTF.

This clone came up once. The J gene is TRBJ1-2, the V gene TRBV6-5, with a possible D match to TRBD1 (6 bases). Germline V gene lookup returns CDR1 MNHEY and CDR2 SVGAGI. Trimming shortened V by 7 bases and J by 5 bases, and 14 bases separated the two germline ends. This CDR3 is 13 amino acids long. The CDR3 nucleotides are TGTGCCAGCAACAGGGTTGGAGGTTATGGCTACACCTTC. This gives the protein CASNRVGGYGYTF.

The chain links TRBV7-9 to TRBJ2-5; D gene uncertain. This CDR3 has 13 amino acids. Between the trimmed V and J ends, which lost 5 bases and 5 bases, there was a span of 12 bases. Looked up from germline, CDR1 is SEHNR and CDR2 is FQNEAQ (reference sequence). The CDR3 coding sequence is TGTGCCAGCAGCATAACAGCCCAGGAGACCCAGTACTTC. Amino acid sequence: CASSITAQETQYF.

V is TRBV3-1 (or the pseudogene TRBV3-2) and J is TRBJ2-4; D unclear. CDR1 is LGHDT and CDR2 is YNNKEL in the germline V gene (reference sequence). V lost 4 bases to trimming and J lost 8 bases, with 12 bases between them. CDR3 size: 13 residues. This CDR3 is CASSLGIADIQYF. CDR3 coding DNA: TGTGCCAGCAGCCTCGGAATTGCGGACATTCAGTACTTC.

The chain has TRBV29-1 and TRBJ1-2, with a possible D match to TRBD1 (5 bases). CDR3 length: 15 residues. Germline loops: CDR1 SQVTM, CDR2 ANQGSEA. V shed 0 bases and J shed 5 bases, with 16 bases lying between them. As DNA, the CDR3 is TGCAGCGTTGAAGATTATCGGGCCAGGGTATATGGCTACACCTTC. Its protein is CSVEDYRARVYGYTF.

This chain links TRBV3-1 (or the pseudogene TRBV3-2) with TRBJ2-1; TRBD1 matches 8 bases. Looked up from germline, CDR1 is LGHDT and CDR2 is YNNKEL (reference sequence). V shed 1 base, J shed 5 bases, and the junction held 16 bases outside the gene matches. The CDR3 contains 19 residues. CDR3 coding DNA: TGTGCCAGCAGCCAAGTGCTTACGGTGGGGACAGGAAAAAACAATGAGCAGTTCTTC. Translating it yields CASSQVLTVGTGKNNEQFF.

The chain joins TRBV19 to TRBJ1-1; D remains ambiguous. The CDR3 is 16 residues long. V was shortened by 6 bases and J by 1 base, with 18 bases between the two germline ends. CDR1 and CDR2 from the germline V gene are LNHDA and SQIVND (reference sequence). In nucleotides, the CDR3 is TGTGCCAGTAGGGCCCTCCTGGGAGGGTCGAACACTGAAGCTTTCTTT. Amino acids: CASRALLGGSNTEAFF.

The chain links TRBV30 to TRBJ2-3; 9 nucleotides match TRBD2. CDR1 and CDR2 (germline): GTSNPN, SVGIG (reference sequence). The ends lost 4 bases at V and 5 bases at J; junction bases unmatched: 13. This CDR3 spans 16 amino acids. The CDR3 bases are TGTGCCTGGACCTCGGGGCTAGCGGGGACCGGAGATACGCAGTATTTT. Translated, it gives CAWTSGLAGTGDTQYF.

CDR3 DNA sequence: TGTGCCAGCAGCCAGGCTACAGGGGCCATCAATAATTCACCCCTCCACTTT. It yields the protein CASSQATGAINNSPLHF. The gene calls are TRBV4-2 and TRBJ1-6; 7 bases are a match to TRBD1. The length of the CDR3 is 17 residues. The germline gives CDR1 LGHNA, CDR2 YNFKEQ. V gave up 3 bases and J gave up 5 bases; unmatched junction bases: 10.

The chain has TRBV3-1 (or the pseudogene TRBV3-2) and TRBJ2-1; 14 positions match TRBD2. Losses at the gene ends were 4 bases for V and 10 bases for J; bases not matched to a gene: 3. The length of the CDR3 is 14 residues. From germline, CDR1 is LGHDT and CDR2 YNNKEL (reference sequence). The CDR3 DNA reads as TGTGCCAGCAGCCCCAGGACTAGCGGGGGGGAGCAGTTCTTC. It specifies CASSPRTSGGEQFF.

This clone showed up just once. The chain is built from TRBV7-8 and TRBJ1-2; 9 nucleotides agree with TRBD1. Germline values: CDR1 SGHVS, CDR2 FQNEAQ. The CDR3 is made up of 21 amino acids. V shed 0 bases, J shed 0 bases, and the junction held 17 bases outside the gene matches. CDR3: CASSLARVAYSGTGPNYGYTF. DNA for the CDR3: TGTGCCAGCAGCTTAGCGAGAGTAGCTTACAGCGGGACAGGGCCTAACTATGGCTACACCTTC.

This clone was seen a few times. The gene calls are TRBV3-1 (or the pseudogene TRBV3-2) and TRBJ2-7; maybe TRBD1 (6 bases). The CDR3 spans 15 residues. Germline CDR1 reads LGHDT; CDR2 reads YNNKEL (reference sequence). V lost 1 base and J lost 5, with 15 bases in between. The CDR3 sequence: CASSQAGQGRNEQYF. In DNA, the CDR3 is TGTGCCAGCAGCCAAGCCGGGCAGGGGCGCAACGAGCAGTACTTC.

The gene calls are TRBV7-8 and TRBJ1-2; the match to TRBD1 covers 9 bases. The CDR3 loop spans 15 amino acids. J was trimmed by 7 bases and V by 0 bases; bases with no gene match: 6. CDR1 is SGHVS, CDR2 FQNEAQ, per germline. In DNA, the CDR3 is TGTGCCAGCAGCTTAGCGGGGACAGGGACCGGTGGCTACACCTTC. Translated, it gives CASSLAGTGTGGYTF.

The gene calls are TRBV5-1 and TRBJ1-1; unclear D gene. V gave up 5 bases and J gave up 2 bases, with 13 bases separating them. This CDR3 comprises 14 residues. Germline lookup yields CDR1 SGHRS and CDR2 YFSETQ. This CDR3 reads CASSSTTSNTEAFF. The CDR3 DNA follows: TGCGCCAGCAGTTCGACGACTTCCAACACTGAAGCTTTCTTT.

J is TRBJ1-1 and V is TRBV9, with TRBD1 matching over 7 bases. V gave up 4 bases and J gave up 3 bases; unmatched junction bases: 9. The CDR3 is 15 residues long. Germline CDR1 is SGDLS and CDR2 is YYNGEE. The CDR3 region has the DNA TGTGCCAGCAGCCCCGACACCCAGGGGGACACTGAAGCTTTCTTT. Its protein product is CASSPDTQGDTEAFF.